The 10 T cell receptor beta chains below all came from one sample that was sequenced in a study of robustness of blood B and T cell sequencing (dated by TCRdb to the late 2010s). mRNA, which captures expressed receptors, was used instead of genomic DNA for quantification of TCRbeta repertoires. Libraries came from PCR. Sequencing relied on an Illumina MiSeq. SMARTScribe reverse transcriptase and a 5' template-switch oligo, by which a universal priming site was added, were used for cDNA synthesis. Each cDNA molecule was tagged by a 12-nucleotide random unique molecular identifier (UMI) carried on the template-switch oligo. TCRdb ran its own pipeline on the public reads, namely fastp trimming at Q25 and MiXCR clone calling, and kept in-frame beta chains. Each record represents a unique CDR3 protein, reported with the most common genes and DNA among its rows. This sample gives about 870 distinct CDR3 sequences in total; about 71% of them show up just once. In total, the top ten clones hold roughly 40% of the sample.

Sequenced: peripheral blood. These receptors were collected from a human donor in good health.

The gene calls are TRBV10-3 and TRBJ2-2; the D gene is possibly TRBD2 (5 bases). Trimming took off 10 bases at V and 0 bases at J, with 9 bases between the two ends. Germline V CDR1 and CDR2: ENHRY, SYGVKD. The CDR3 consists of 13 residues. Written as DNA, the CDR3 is TGTGCCAATAGCGACCCGAACACCGGGGAGCTGTTTTTT. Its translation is CANSDPNTGELFF.

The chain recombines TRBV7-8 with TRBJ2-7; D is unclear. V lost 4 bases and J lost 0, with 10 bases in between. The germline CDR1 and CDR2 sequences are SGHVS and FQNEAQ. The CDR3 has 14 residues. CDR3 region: CASSSPMSSYEQYF. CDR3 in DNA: TGTGCCAGCAGCTCCCCCATGAGCTCCTACGAGCAGTACTTC. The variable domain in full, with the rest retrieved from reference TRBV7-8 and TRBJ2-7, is GAGVSQSPRYKVAKRGQDVALRCDPISGHVSLFWYQQALGQGPEFLTYFQNEAQLDKSGLPSDRFFAERPEGSVSTLKIQRTQQEDSAVYLCASSSPMSSYEQYFGPGTRLTVT.

Here the CDR3 reads CASSQDGQGADYGYTF. The CDR3 region has the DNA TGTGCCAGCAGCCAAGATGGCCAGGGGGCGGACTATGGCTACACCTTC. This chain links TRBV4-2 with TRBJ1-2, with 8 bases lining up with TRBD1. Germline V gives CDR1 LGHNA, CDR2 YNFKEQ. The ends lost 0 bases at V and 3 bases at J; junction bases unmatched: 6. The CDR3 covers 16 residues.

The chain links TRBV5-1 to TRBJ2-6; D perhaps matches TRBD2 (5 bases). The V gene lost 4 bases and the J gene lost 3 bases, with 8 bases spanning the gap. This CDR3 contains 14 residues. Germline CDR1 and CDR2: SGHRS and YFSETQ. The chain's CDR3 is CASSPGYGANVLTF. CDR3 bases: TGCGCCAGCAGCCCGGGGTATGGGGCCAACGTCCTGACTTTC. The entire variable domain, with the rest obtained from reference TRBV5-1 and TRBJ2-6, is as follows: KAGVTQTPRYLIKTRGQQVTLSCSPISGHRSVSWYQQTPGQGLQFLFEYFSETQRNKGNFPGRFSGRQFSNSRSEMNVSTLELGDSALYLCASSPGYGANVLTFGAGSRLTVL.

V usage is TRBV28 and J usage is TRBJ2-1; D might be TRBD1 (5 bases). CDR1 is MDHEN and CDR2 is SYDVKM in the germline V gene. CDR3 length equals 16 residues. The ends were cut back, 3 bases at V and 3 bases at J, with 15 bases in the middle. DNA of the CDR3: TGTGCCAGCAGTTTGGATGGGGCAGGTCACTACAATGAGCAGTTCTTC. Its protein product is CASSLDGAGHYNEQFF.

The CDR3, as DNA: TGTGCCAGCAGTGTGATGGCAACAGGGGTCAATCAGCCCCAGCATTTT. This encodes CASSVMATGVNQPQHF. The rearrangement uses TRBV6-1 and TRBJ1-5; 7 nucleotides match TRBD1. CDR3 length: 16 residues. Trimming cost V 4 bases and J 3 bases; bases outside gene matches: 9. Per the germline V gene, CDR1 is MNHNS and CDR2 is SASEGT.

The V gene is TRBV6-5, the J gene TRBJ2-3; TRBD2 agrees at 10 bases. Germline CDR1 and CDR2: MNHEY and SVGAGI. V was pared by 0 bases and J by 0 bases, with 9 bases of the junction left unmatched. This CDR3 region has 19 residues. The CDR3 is CASSYSLAGAMTSTDTQYF. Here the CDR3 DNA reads TGTGCCAGCAGTTACTCCCTAGCGGGGGCTATGACTAGCACAGATACGCAGTATTTT.

The CDR3 reads CAISESQADEQYF. CDR3 nucleotide sequence: TGTGCCATCAGTGAGTCGCAAGCGGACGAGCAGTACTTC. The rearrangement joins TRBV10-3 to TRBJ2-7; TRBD2 might be the D (5 bases). Germline-derived CDR1 and CDR2 are ENHRY and SYGVKD. With 0 bases removed from V and 5 bases from J, the gap between germline ends came to 8 bases. The CDR3 contains 13 residues.

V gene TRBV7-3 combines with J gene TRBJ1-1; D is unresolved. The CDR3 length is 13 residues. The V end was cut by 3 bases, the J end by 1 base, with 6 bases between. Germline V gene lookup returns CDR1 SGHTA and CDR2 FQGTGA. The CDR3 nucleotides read TGTGCCAGCAGCTTCTCAGGGAACACTGAAGCTTTCTTT. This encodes CASSFSGNTEAFF.

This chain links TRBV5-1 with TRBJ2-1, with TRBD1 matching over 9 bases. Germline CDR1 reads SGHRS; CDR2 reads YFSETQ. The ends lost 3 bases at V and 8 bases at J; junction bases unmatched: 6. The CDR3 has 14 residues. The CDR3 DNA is TGCGCCAGCAGCTATGGGACAGGGCTGGATGAGCAGTTCTTC. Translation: CASSYGTGLDEQFF.